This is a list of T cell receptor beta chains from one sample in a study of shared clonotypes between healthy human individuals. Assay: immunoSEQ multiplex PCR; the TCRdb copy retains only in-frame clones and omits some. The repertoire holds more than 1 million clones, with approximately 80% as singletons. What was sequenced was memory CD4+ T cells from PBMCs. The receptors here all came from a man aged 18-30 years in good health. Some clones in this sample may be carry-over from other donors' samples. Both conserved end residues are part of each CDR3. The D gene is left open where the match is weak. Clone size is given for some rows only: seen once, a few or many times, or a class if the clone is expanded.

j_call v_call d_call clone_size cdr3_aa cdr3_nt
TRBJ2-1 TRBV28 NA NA CASSSPPSSNEQFF TGTGCCAGCAGTTCCCCCCCTTCGTCGAATGAGCAGTTCTTC
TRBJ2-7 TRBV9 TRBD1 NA CASSVDGTAREQYF TGTGCCAGCAGCGTAGACGGGACAGCTCGGGAGCAGTACTTC
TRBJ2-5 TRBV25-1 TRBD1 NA CASSDLGQVMRETQYF TGTGCCAGCAGTGACTTAGGACAGGTTATGAGAGAGACCCAGTACTTC
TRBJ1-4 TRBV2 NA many CASTDRQTNEKLFF TGTGCCAGCACTGACCGGCAAACTAATGAAAAACTGTTTTTT
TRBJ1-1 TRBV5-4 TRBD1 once CASSLRGQGRGAFF TGTGCCAGCAGCTTGAGGGGACAGGGAAGGGGAGCTTTCTTT
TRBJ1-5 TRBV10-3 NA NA CAISEPPRDGINQPQHF TGTGCCATCAGTGAGCCCCCCCGTGACGGCATCAATCAGCCCCAGCATTTT
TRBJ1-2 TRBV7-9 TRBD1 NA CASSWDRGPYGYTF TGTGCCAGCAGCTGGGACAGGGGGCCCTATGGCTACACCTTC
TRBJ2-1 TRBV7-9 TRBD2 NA CASSLASGSGRVYNEQFF TGTGCCAGCAGCTTAGCGAGTGGTAGCGGGAGGGTGTACAATGAGCAGTTCTTC
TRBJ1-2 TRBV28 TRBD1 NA CASRRSGTGDGYTF TGTGCCAGCCGTCGGTCCGGGACAGGGGATGGCTACACCTTC
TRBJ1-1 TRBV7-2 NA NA CASSLQGNTEAFF TGTGCCAGCAGCTTACAAGGGAACACTGAAGCTTTCTTT
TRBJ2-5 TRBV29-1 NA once CSVEDLETQYF TGCAGCGTTGAAGATCTGGAGACCCAGTACTTC
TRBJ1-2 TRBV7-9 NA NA CASSSSGAGPLYGYTF TGTGCCAGCAGCTCCTCCGGGGCGGGTCCCTTATATGGCTACACCTTC